Following are 9 T cell receptor beta chains from one sample sequenced in a study of monozygotic twins with inflammatory bowel disease. TCRdb reprocessed the 5' RACE reads and reports one entry per CDR3 protein, with no DNA. The table lists 350,000 to 550,000 distinct CDR3 sequences, with approximately 2.4% in the top ten. The sequenced sample consisted of blood. Source of these receptors: a human donor with ulcerative colitis or Crohn's disease, or a healthy co-twin of an affected twin (not recorded which).

V and J are TRBV7-2 and TRBJ1-1; the D call of TRBD1 rests on TCRdb alone, since no DNA is present to check it. Per the germline V gene, CDR1 is SGHTA and CDR2 is FQGNSA. The CDR3 spans 14 residues. CDR3 residues: CASSRTEFNTEAFF.

The chain is built from TRBV5-1 and TRBJ2-1; the TCRdb call, TRBD1, lacks DNA for checking. Per the germline V gene, CDR1 is SGHRS and CDR2 is YFSETQ. There are 15 residues in the CDR3. CDR3: CASSFTGGPHNEQFF.

V and J are TRBV7-2 and TRBJ2-2. The germline CDR1 and CDR2 sequences are SGHTA and FQGNSA. This CDR3 is 13 amino acids long. CDR3: CASSLGNTGELFF.

The rearrangement joins TRBV7-2 to TRBJ2-7; there is no DNA to check the TCRdb D call of TRBD2. CDR1 is SGHTA and CDR2 is FQGNSA in the germline V gene. The CDR3 consists of 13 residues. CDR3 amino acids: CASTFPGLYEQYF.

V and J are TRBV5-1 and TRBJ1-1; TCRdb indicates TRBD1, and absent DNA this call remains unverified. The CDR3 extends over 16 amino acids. Germline CDR1 SGHRS, CDR2 YFSETQ. The CDR3 reads CASSGPGAGMNTEAFF.

The gene calls are TRBV7-8 and TRBJ2-5; TCRdb designates TRBD2, a call that cannot be tested without DNA. Looked up from germline, CDR1 is SGHVS and CDR2 is FQNEAQ. The CDR3 sequence is 18 residues long. The CDR3 protein is CASSPRFTSGSTPETQYF.

V usage is TRBV3-1 and J usage is TRBJ1-4; the TRBD1 assignment by TCRdb is unverifiable without DNA. CDR1 and CDR2 from the germline V gene are LGHDT and YNNKEL (reference sequence). The CDR3 length is 16 residues. The CDR3 loop is CASSSRVGIGDEKLFF.

The rearrangement joins TRBV5-1 to TRBJ2-2. Per the germline V gene, CDR1 is SGHRS and CDR2 is YFSETQ. The CDR3 runs 18 residues. This chain's CDR3 is CASSLVQGFLPNTGELFF.

The chain has TRBV6-2 or TRBV6-3 and TRBJ2-2; the D call from TCRdb, TRBD2, cannot be confirmed without DNA. CDR3 size: 14 residues. Looked up from germline, CDR1 is MNHEY and CDR2 is SVGEGT. CDR3 loop: CASSWTSSTGELFF.